This T cell receptor (beta chain) appears in the sequencing data of a study of cytomegalovirus exposure and HLA in healthy donors. Whole-study context: Early on, a data release was issued that held some 85 million unique TCRs from HLA-typed donors.

CDR1 is MNHEY, CDR2 SMNVEV, per germline (reference sequence). CDR3 length equals 18 residues. Germline trimming cut 5 bases from V and 8 bases from J; bases unmatched to any gene: 20. Comments on this clone: Its antigen is unidentified.

PCR used 60 Vbeta primers and 13 Jbeta primers. As processed by the authors: Later, an analysis found 80 million or so unique TCR beta chains, and some 10 million of these were shared. TCRdb's copy holds only in-frame clones and misses some; the assay was immunoSEQ multiplex PCR. V, J and clone size derive from that table, while D and trimming were established from the DNA sequence. This sample yields over 200,000 clones, of which about 84% are seen a single time; over 1% belongs to the top ten. Whole-study results and caveats: There were over 150 TCR beta chains listed as cytomegalovirus-associated. Follow-up analysis later connected one missense variant in DCLRE1C with trimming of TCR beta V- and J-genes.

The chain combines TRBV27 with TRBJ1-5; the match to TRBD1 covers 8 bases. This TCR was sampled from a human donor in good health. The sequenced sample was PBMCs. CDR3 nucleotide sequence: TGTGCCAGCAGTCTGATCCGCGCAGGGGGCCCACCGTTCGAGCCCCAGCATTTT. Its translation is CASSLIRAGGPPFEPQHF.